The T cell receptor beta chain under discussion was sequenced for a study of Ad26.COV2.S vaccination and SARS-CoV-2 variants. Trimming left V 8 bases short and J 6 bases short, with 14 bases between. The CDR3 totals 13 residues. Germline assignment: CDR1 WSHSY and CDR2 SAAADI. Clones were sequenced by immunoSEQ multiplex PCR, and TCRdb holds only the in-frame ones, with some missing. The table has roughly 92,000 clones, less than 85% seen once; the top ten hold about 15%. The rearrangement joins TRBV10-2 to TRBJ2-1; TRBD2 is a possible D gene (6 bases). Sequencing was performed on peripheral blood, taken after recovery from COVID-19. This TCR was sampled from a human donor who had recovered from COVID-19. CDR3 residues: CASGRPGLNEQFF. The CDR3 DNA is TGCGCCAGCGGGAGGCCAGGGCTCAATGAGCAGTTCTTC.